This T cell receptor (beta chain) was observed in a study of cytomegalovirus exposure and HLA in healthy donors. Germline-derived CDR1 and CDR2 are SGHVS and FQNEAQ. V was clipped by 4 bases and J by 0 bases; unmatched bases: 5. The CDR3 is 16 amino acids. Comments on this clone: Its antigen is currently unknown.

The PCR contained 60 Vbeta and 13 Jbeta primers. Data came from immunoSEQ multiplex PCR; TCRdb stores just in-frame clones and leaves some out. The table records about 180,000 clones, approximately 72% of them present only once. Whole-study results and caveats: A classifier reportedly called cytomegalovirus status with high sensitivity and specificity. Other equally common chains were less clonally expanded than HLA-associated TCR beta chains, a later analysis showed. Three CMV-associated chains were confirmed in vitro to be specific for CMV antigens.

The sequence was obtained from a human donor in good health. The rearrangement uses TRBV7-8 and TRBJ2-2, with TRBD2 identical over 7 bases. The sequenced material came from PBMCs. The DNA of the CDR3 is TGTGCCAGCAGCTCATATGGGGGGGCGAACACCGGGGAGCTGTTTTTT. Translation gives CASSSYGGANTGELFF.